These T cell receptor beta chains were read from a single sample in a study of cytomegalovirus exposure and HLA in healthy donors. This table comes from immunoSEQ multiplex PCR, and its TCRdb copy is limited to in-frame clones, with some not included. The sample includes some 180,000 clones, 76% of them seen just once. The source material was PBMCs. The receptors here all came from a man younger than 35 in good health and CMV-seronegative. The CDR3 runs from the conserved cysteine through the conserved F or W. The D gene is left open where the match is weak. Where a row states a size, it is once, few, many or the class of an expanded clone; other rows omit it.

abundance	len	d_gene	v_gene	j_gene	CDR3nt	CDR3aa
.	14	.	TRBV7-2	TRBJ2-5	TGTGCCAGCAGCCTTCGCCGCGGGCAAGAGACCCAGTACTTC	CASSLRRGQETQYF
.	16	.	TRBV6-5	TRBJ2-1	TGTGCCAGCAGTTACAGAGGGGCTAGCGAGAACAATGAGCAGTTCTTC	CASSYRGASENNEQFF
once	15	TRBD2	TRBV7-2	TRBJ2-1	TGTGCCAGCAGCCGGCTAGCGGGGGGGCCCTATGAGCAGTTCTTC	CASSRLAGGPYEQFF
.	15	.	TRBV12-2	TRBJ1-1	TGTGCAAGTCGCTTCTTAGAAGTCCTGCGTAATGAAGCTTTCTTT	CASRFLEVLRNEAFF
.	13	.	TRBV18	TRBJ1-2	TGTGCCAGCTCACCGCGAGACAGATCCACTGCGTCCTTC	CASSPRDRSTASF
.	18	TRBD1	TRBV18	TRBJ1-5	TGTGCCAGCTCACCAGCGGACAGGGGTCCCCATAGCAATCAGCCCCAGCATTTT	CASSPADRGPHSNQPQHF
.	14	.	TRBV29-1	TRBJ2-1	TGCAGCGTTGTACGGGGAGGAGTCTACAATGAGCAGTTCTTC	CSVVRGGVYNEQFF
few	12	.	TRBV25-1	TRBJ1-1	TGTGCCAGCAGTGATGAGGTAGCTGAAGCTTTCTTT	CASSDEVAEAFF
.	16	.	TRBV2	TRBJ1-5	TGTGCCAGCAGTGACTCTCGGTCCATTAGCAATCAGCCCCAGCATTTT	CASSDSRSISNQPQHF
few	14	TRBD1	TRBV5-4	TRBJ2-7	TGTGCCAGCAGTCCGGGACAGGGGTTAATCGAGCAGTACTTC	CASSPGQGLIEQYF